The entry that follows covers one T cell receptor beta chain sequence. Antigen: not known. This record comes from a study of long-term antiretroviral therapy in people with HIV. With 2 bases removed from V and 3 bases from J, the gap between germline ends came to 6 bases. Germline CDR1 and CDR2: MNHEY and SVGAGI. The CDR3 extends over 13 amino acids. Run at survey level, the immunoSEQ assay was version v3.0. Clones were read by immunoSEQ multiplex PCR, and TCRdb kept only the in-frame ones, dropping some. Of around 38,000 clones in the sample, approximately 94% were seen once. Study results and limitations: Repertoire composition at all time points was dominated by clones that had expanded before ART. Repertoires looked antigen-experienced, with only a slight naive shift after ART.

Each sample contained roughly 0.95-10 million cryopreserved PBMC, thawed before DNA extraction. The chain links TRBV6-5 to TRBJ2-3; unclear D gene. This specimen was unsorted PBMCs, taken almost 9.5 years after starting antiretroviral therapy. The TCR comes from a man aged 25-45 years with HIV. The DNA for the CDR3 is TGTGCCAGCAGTTACCTGGGGACAGATACGCAGTATTTT. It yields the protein CASSYLGTDTQYF.